Following are 5 T cell receptor beta chains from one sample sequenced in a study of blood T cell repertoires in COVID-19. Some clones are missing from TCRdb's copy, which holds only in-frame ones; the method was immunoSEQ multiplex PCR. Counted here are roughly 170,000 clones, approximately 80% occurring once; the ten biggest clones make up roughly 12%. The specimen was PBMCs or T cells enriched from blood (not recorded which). The receptors come from a man aged 45-65 years who had recovered from COVID-19.

The rearrangement links TRBV5-4 to TRBJ2-2, with TRBD2 identical over 8 bases. V was pared by 1 base and J by 5 bases, with 4 bases of the junction left unmatched. CDR3 size: 15 residues. CDR1 and CDR2 from the germline V gene are SGHNT and YYREEE (reference sequence). In nucleotides, the CDR3 is TGTGCCAGCAGCTTGCGATTAGCGGGGACCGGGGAGCTGTTTTTT. Protein: CASSLRLAGTGELFF.

This chain links TRBV15 with TRBJ1-1, with 7 positions matching TRBD1. Germline values: CDR1 LNHNV, CDR2 YYDKDF (reference sequence). This CDR3 contains 15 residues. V was pared by 5 bases and J by 0 bases, with 6 bases of the junction left unmatched. This chain's CDR3 is CATSGTEKLNTEAFF. For the CDR3, the DNA is TGTGCCACCAGCGGGACAGAGAAACTGAACACTGAAGCTTTCTTT.

This sequence joins TRBV4-3 and TRBJ1-5, with a tentative D call TRBD1 (5 bases). The CDR3 length is 15 residues. Germline loops: CDR1 LGHNA, CDR2 YSLEER. V lost 2 bases to trimming and J lost 3 bases, with 11 bases between them. In DNA form, the CDR3 reads TGCGCCAGCAGCCAAAGCCAGGGTAACAATCAGCCCCAGCATTTT. It is translated as CASSQSQGNNQPQHF.

The genes are TRBV6-4 and TRBJ2-1; 10 bases fit TRBD2. V shed 6 bases, J shed 6 bases, and the junction held 5 bases outside the gene matches. CDR1 and CDR2 from the germline V gene are MRHNA and SNTAGT. This CDR3 is 14 amino acids long. Here the CDR3 reads CASSKRGGPNEQFF. DNA of the CDR3: TGTGCCAGCAGCAAGCGGGGGGGCCCCAATGAGCAGTTCTTC.

The chain employs TRBV28 and TRBJ1-1; D perhaps matches TRBD1 (6 bases). Trimming shortened V by 4 bases and J by 4 bases, and 16 bases separated the two germline ends. The CDR3 totals 15 residues. CDR1 is MDHEN, CDR2 SYDVKM, per germline. CDR3: CASSSPVGQRTEAFF. The CDR3 DNA reads as TGTGCCAGCAGTTCCCCCGTAGGACAGCGCACTGAAGCTTTCTTT. Based on the CDR3 plus reference TRBV28 and TRBJ1-1, the full variable domain is DVKVTQSSRYLVKRTGEKVFLECVQDMDHENMFWYRQDPGLGLRLIYFSYDVKMKEKGDIPEGYSVSREKKERFSLILESASTNQTSMYLCASSSPVGQRTEAFFGQGTRLTVV.